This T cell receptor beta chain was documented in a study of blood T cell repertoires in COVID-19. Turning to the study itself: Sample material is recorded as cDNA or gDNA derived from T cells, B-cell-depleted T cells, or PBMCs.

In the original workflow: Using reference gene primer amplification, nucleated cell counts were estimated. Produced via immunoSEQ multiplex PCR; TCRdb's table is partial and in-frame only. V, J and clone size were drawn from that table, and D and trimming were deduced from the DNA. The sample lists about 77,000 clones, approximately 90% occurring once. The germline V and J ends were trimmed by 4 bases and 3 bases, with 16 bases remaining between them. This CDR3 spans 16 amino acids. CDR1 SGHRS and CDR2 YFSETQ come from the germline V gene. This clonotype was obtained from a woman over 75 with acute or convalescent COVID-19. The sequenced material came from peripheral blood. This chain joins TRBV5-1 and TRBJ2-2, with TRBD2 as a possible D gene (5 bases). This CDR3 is CASSPVDSGYTGELFF. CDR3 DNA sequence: TGCGCCAGCAGCCCGGTGGACTCAGGCTACACCGGGGAGCTGTTTTTT.